This entry describes one T cell receptor beta chain. Its specificity is unknown. With 60 Vbeta and 13 Jbeta primers, the PCR was carried out. The data were produced by immunoSEQ multiplex PCR, yet TCRdb's version contains in-frame clones alone and is incomplete. The table records 100,000 to 140,000 clones, approximately 74% of them present only once. The CDR3 contains 15 residues. The junction had 7 bases not matched to a gene; V was cut back by 4 bases and J by 2 bases. The germline V gene encodes CDR1 MNHNS and CDR2 SASEGT. The data originate from a study of cytomegalovirus exposure and HLA in healthy donors. Study-wide findings and caveats: Researchers reported in a later analysis that common viral pathogens appeared linked to several top clusters. Cytomegalovirus-associated status was assigned to more than 150 TCR beta chains. It was reportedly the case that the classifier diagnosed cytomegalovirus status with high specificity and sensitivity.

This chain connects TRBV6-1 to TRBJ1-1; 7 bases are shared with TRBD1. This sequence originates from a woman in her forties in good health and CMV-seropositive. Sequencing was carried out using PBMCs. CDR3 in DNA: TGTGCCAGCAGTGCCCGACAGGGTACTAACACTGAAGCTTTCTTT. It translates to CASSARQGTNTEAFF.